These 10 T cell receptor beta chains were all obtained from the same sample, sequenced in a study of cytomegalovirus exposure and HLA in healthy donors. PCR amplification relied on 60 Vbeta primers (plus 13 Jbeta primers). TCRdb keeps only in-frame clones here, not all; method: immunoSEQ multiplex PCR. The sample lists approximately 120,000 clones, 85% occurring once. Input material: PBMCs. The receptor source for this set is a woman aged 25 to 39 in good health and CMV-seropositive.

The gene calls are TRBV27 and TRBJ2-7, with TRBD2 matching over 14 bases. The J segment lost 6 bases and the V segment lost 3 bases, leaving 1 base of the junction unmatched. Per the germline V gene, CDR1 is MNHEY and CDR2 is SMNVEV (reference sequence). The CDR3 extends over 14 amino acids. This chain's CDR3 is CASSLTSGGVEQYF. The CDR3 coding sequence is TGTGCCAGCAGTTTGACTAGCGGGGGGGTCGAGCAGTACTTC.

The chain links TRBV7-9 to TRBJ1-4; D gene unclear. This CDR3 has 16 residues. V lost 2 bases to trimming and J lost 8 bases, with 18 bases between them. Looked up from germline, CDR1 is SEHNR and CDR2 is FQNEAQ (reference sequence). CDR3 region: CASSLIGEGGGEKLFF. DNA for the CDR3: TGTGCCAGCAGCTTAATAGGAGAGGGCGGAGGAGAAAAACTGTTTTTT.

The rearrangement joins TRBV7-9 to TRBJ1-4, with 8 bases matching TRBD1. The V gene end was trimmed by 0 bases and the J gene end by 6 bases; junction bases not matched to a gene: 3. This CDR3 comprises 15 residues. Germline V lookup: CDR1 SEHNR, CDR2 FQNEAQ (reference sequence). CDR3 DNA sequence: TGTGCCAGCAGCTTAGCTAGACAGGGGTATGAAAAACTGTTTTTT. It specifies CASSLARQGYEKLFF.

The V and J genes are TRBV15 and TRBJ2-3; 10 bases are a match to TRBD2. J gave up 4 bases and V 5 bases, and 6 bases lay outside the gene matches. The CDR3 length is 15 residues. Germline V CDR1 and CDR2: LNHNV, YYDKDF (reference sequence). The CDR3 loop reads CATSYIAGGSDTQYF. The CDR3 region has the DNA TGTGCCACCAGCTATATAGCGGGGGGTTCAGATACGCAGTATTTT.

CDR3 region: CASSYGAEDTQYF. In DNA, the CDR3 is TGTGCCAGCAGTTACGGAGCGGAAGATACGCAGTATTTT. The chain joins TRBV6-6 to TRBJ2-3; possibly TRBD2 for D (5 bases). Trimming removed 2 bases from V and 5 bases from J, with 8 bases in between. Germline lookup yields CDR1 MNHNY and CDR2 SVGAGI (reference sequence). CDR3 length: 13 amino acids.

CDR3 protein: CASSQLGGTSRSYEQYF. As DNA, the CDR3 is TGCGCCAGCAGCCAATTGGGCGGGACTAGCCGATCCTACGAGCAGTACTTC. The chain employs TRBV4-1 and TRBJ2-7; TRBD2 matches 9 bases. J gave up 1 base and V 2 bases, and 9 bases lay outside the gene matches. The germline V gene encodes CDR1 MGHRA and CDR2 YSYEKL. The CDR3 runs to 17 residues.

This clone was counted only a few times. The genes are TRBV2 and TRBJ2-7; 7 bases fit TRBD2. The CDR3 contains 15 residues. The V segment lost 2 bases and the J segment 3 bases; nucleotides outside the gene matches: 7. The germline CDR1 and CDR2 sequences are SNHLY and FYNNEI. In nucleotides, the CDR3 is TGTGCCAGCAGTGAAAGGCGGGAGCAGCTCTACGAGCAGTACTTC. Translation gives CASSERREQLYEQYF.

The chain combines TRBV7-9 with TRBJ2-1, with 10 bases aligning to TRBD1. CDR3 length: 16 residues. V gave up 3 bases and J gave up 1 base; unmatched junction bases: 3. The germline V gene encodes CDR1 SEHNR and CDR2 FQNEAQ (reference sequence). This CDR3 reads CASSLDRGSSYNEQFF. The CDR3, as DNA: TGTGCCAGCAGCTTGGACAGGGGGAGTTCCTACAATGAGCAGTTCTTC.

The genes are TRBV7-2 and TRBJ1-1; D possibly corresponds to TRBD1 (5 bases). The CDR3 loop spans 13 amino acids. Germline V gives CDR1 SGHTA, CDR2 FQGNSA. The V end lost 2 bases, the J end lost 3 bases, and 7 bases lay between the germline ends. CDR3 sequence reads: CASSLRGDTEAFF. The CDR3 coding sequence is TGTGCCAGCAGCTTACGGGGGGACACTGAAGCTTTCTTT.

The rearrangement links TRBV9 to TRBJ1-6, with a possible D match to TRBD1 (5 bases). Germline CDR1 is SGDLS and CDR2 is YYNGEE. Trimming stripped 0 bases from V and 7 bases from J, with 17 bases between. CDR3 length: 17 amino acids. Here the CDR3 DNA reads TGTGCCAGCAGCGTAGAGGCGGCAGGGCTACTGAATTCACCCCTCCACTTT. Translating it yields CASSVEAAGLLNSPLHF.